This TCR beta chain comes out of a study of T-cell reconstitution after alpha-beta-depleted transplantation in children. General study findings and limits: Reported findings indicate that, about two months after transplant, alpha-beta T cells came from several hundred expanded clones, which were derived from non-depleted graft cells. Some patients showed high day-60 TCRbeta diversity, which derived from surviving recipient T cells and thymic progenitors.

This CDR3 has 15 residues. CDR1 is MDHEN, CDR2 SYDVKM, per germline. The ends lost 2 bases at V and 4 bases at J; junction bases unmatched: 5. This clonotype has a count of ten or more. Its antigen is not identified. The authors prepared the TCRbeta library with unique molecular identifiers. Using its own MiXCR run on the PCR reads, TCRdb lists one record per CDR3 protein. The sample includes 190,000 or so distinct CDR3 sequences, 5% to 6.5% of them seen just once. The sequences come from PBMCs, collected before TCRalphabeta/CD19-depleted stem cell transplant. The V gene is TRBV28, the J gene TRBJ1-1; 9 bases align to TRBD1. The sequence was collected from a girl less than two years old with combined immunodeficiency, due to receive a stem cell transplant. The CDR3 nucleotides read TGTGCCAGCAGTTTAACCGGGACAGGGACCACTGAAGCTTTCTTT. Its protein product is CASSLTGTGTTEAFF.